Reported below is one T cell receptor beta chain. Antigen specificity is unknown. The data derive from a study of blood T cells in healthy people across ages. Whole-study findings and limits: Donor CMV status, an unknown factor, possibly confounded changes in expanded clonotypes.

Germline V gene sequence: CDR1 MNHEY, CDR2 SVGAGI. The V end lost 5 bases, the J end lost 3 bases, and 17 bases lay between the germline ends. This CDR3 comprises 15 residues. Then a second PCR, running roughly 6 to 11 cycles, was carried out with a sample-barcoded 5' primer and a J-beta primer mix. TCRdb reanalysed the 5' RACE reads using MiXCR and keeps one entry per CDR3 protein. In the table there are 1,300,000 or so distinct CDR3 sequences, around 55% of which are singletons. What was sequenced was blood. This chain connects TRBV6-5 to TRBJ2-7; a weak D match, TRBD1 (5 bases). The receptor's source is a man between 18 and 29 years old in good health. DNA of the CDR3: TGTGCCAGCAGTGAAAGGACATCTGGCGTCTACGAGCAGTACTTC. Amino acid sequence: CASSERTSGVYEQYF.